Reported below is one TCR beta chain. A much larger clone differs by one base, so this may be a read error. From RNA transcripts, TCR beta CDR3 regions were amplified. First-round RT-PCR of the TCR CDR3 relied on the HTBI primer set. TCRdb itself ran the multiplex PCR reads through MiXCR, one entry per CDR3 protein. The sample has roughly 500,000 distinct CDR3 sequences; more than 11% are singletons. The sample is drawn from a study of T cells in Graves' hyperthyroidism and ophthalmopathy. These patients, aged 18 to 65, had recently diagnosed hyperthyroidism lasting under 2 months. Exclusion of patients followed from uncontrolled infection, other autoimmune disease, pregnancy or lactation. Germline lookup yields CDR1 GTSNPN and CDR2 SVGIG (reference sequence). CDR3 length: 13 amino acids. Trimming shortened V by 1 base and J by 0 bases, and 4 bases separated the two germline ends.

Sequencing input: blood. The sequence derives from a woman in her 30s with Graves' hyperthyroidism that later progressed to Graves' ophthalmopathy. J is TRBJ1-5 and V is TRBV30; D not resolved. CDR3 DNA: TGTGCCTGGAGTGAACATAGCAATCAGCCCCAGCATTTT. Encoded protein: CAWSEHSNQPQHF.